This is a list of T cell receptor beta chains from one sample in a study of shared clonotypes between healthy human individuals. Using immunoSEQ multiplex PCR, the repertoire was profiled, and TCRdb retains in-frame clones only, with some absent. This table holds roughly 660,000 clones, 90% found once. The sample comprised memory CD8+ T cells from PBMCs. The source of these receptors is a man between 18 and 35 years old in good health. Some clones in this sample may be carry-over from other donors' samples. Each CDR3 is given without its conserved first and last residue. Where a row states a size, it is once, few, many or the class of an expanded clone; other rows omit it.

V: TRBV27
size: -
CDR3: ASSLSGDRISSYEQY

V: TRBV7-9
size: -
CDR3: ASSERRENYGYT

V: TRBV28
size: -
CDR3: ASSYGLAETEGDEQY

V: TRBV6-5
size: -
CDR3: ASSYSEGDREKLF

V: TRBV7-6
size: -
CDR3: ASSLAGRPSGNLLDEQF

V: TRBV27
size: many
CDR3: ASRARTSGSTDTQY

V: TRBV27
size: once
CDR3: ASSPRAGHEQF

V: TRBV12-5
size: -
CDR3: ASGLEVVIGTSVRASSYNEQF

V: TRBV7-3
size: -
CDR3: ASSPAGAGDTEAF

V: TRBV4-2
size: -
CDR3: ASSPLGGRASDEQF

V: TRBV4-2
size: once
CDR3: ASSQDPAGWAYEQY

V: TRBV7-9
size: -
CDR3: ASSPSRGWNYGYT

V: TRBV4-3
size: -
CDR3: ASSPHPGPGDGYT

V: TRBV7-9
size: -
CDR3: ASSSLTGAYNEQF